This is a list of T cell receptor beta chains from one sample in a study of cytomegalovirus exposure and HLA in healthy donors. Produced via immunoSEQ multiplex PCR; TCRdb's table is partial and in-frame only. The sample lists roughly 65,000 clones, approximately 91% occurring once. The specimen sequenced was PBMCs. These receptors were collected from a man between 18 and 29 years old in good health and CMV-seronegative. CDR3s include the opening cysteine and the closing phenylalanine or tryptophan. Each record gives: CDR3 length, V gene, clone size, J gene, CDR3 protein. Size tells how often a clone was seen (once, few, many) or the class of an expanded clone, and some rows leave it out.

>14|TRBV19|-|TRBJ2-7
CASSSRQGAYEQYF
>14|TRBV27|-|TRBJ1-1
CASSLGTGNTEAFF
>16|TRBV6-5|-|TRBJ2-1
CASSYSPWSTYNEQFF
>16|TRBV2|-|TRBJ1-2
CASSAGTGGPLYGYTF
>16|TRBV5-1|-|TRBJ2-1
CASISTGDRLGNEQFF
>15|TRBV5-4|-|TRBJ2-7
CASSSLDGGSYEQYF
>13|TRBV14|once|TRBJ2-3
CASSPQGANTQYF
>14|TRBV5-6|-|TRBJ1-5
CASSLRGINQPQHF
>16|TRBV10-3|-|TRBJ2-3
CAISESRAGIQDTQYF
>14|TRBV28|once|TRBJ1-2
CASSGEATNYGYTF
>16|TRBV4-1|once|TRBJ2-2
CASSDILAGDTGELFF
>14|TRBV11-3|-|TRBJ2-1
CASSLDLQDNEQFF
>13|TRBV6-5|-|TRBJ1-3
CASREGTRNTIYF
>18|TRBV7-9|-|TRBJ1-4
CASSARDRGPATNEKLFF
>15|TRBV5-4|-|TRBJ2-5
CASSIGTSGEETQYF
>13|TRBV5-1|-|TRBJ1-1
CASRKERDTEAFF